These 20 T cell receptor beta chains were sequenced from one sample in a study of blood T cell repertoires in COVID-19 (dated by TCRdb to 2020 to 2021). Library construction relied on the immunoSEQ multiplex PCR assay. Not all clones reach the TCRdb copy of this immuneACCESS table, which keeps in-frame sequences only. Checked studies attribute under half of the gap to unresolved V genes and leave the rest unexplained. For this sample the table gives approximately 100,000 clones, of which over 80% were detected only once. Jointly, the top ten make up over 5.5% of the sample. What was sequenced was peripheral blood. Receptors were obtained from a man aged 50 to 60 with active COVID-19.

The V gene is TRBV6-5, the J gene TRBJ1-3; D remains ambiguous. Trimming took 0 bases from V and 4 from J, leaving 10 bases between them. The length of the CDR3 is 15 residues. Germline CDR1 MNHEY, CDR2 SVGAGI. In DNA form, the CDR3 reads TGTGCCAGCAGTTACTCTCGAGAGGCAGGAAACACCATATATTTT. Translation: CASSYSREAGNTIYF.

The chain combines TRBV20-1 with TRBJ1-1; 10 nucleotides align to TRBD1. The CDR3 is made up of 10 amino acids. The ends lost 5 bases at V and 12 bases at J; junction bases unmatched: 3. The germline CDR1 and CDR2 sequences are DFQATT and SNEGSKA (reference sequence). CDR3 in amino acids: CSAWDRGTFF. CDR3 coding DNA: TGCAGTGCTTGGGACAGGGGAACTTTCTTT.

The chain joins TRBV29-1 to TRBJ2-7; D gene ambiguous. Germline values: CDR1 SQVTM, CDR2 ANQGSEA. CDR3 length: 14 amino acids. The V and J ends lost 0 bases and 7 bases respectively, with 16 bases between them. This CDR3 reads CSVEDWSDRSEQYF. The CDR3 DNA sequence: TGCAGCGTTGAAGATTGGTCCGATCGGAGTGAGCAGTACTTC.

The chain combines TRBV19 with TRBJ2-1; 13 positions match TRBD2. The CDR3 contains 15 residues. After removal of 5 bases from V and 10 bases from J, the junction contained 8 bases not matched to a gene. In germline, CDR1 is LNHDA, CDR2 SQIVND (reference sequence). Here the CDR3 reads CASSVSGLAGTEQFF. The CDR3 nucleotides read TGTGCCAGTAGTGTCTCGGGACTAGCGGGAACCGAGCAGTTCTTC.

The rearrangement joins TRBV2 to TRBJ2-3; TRBD2 agrees at 10 bases. This CDR3 spans 15 amino acids. Germline CDR1 reads SNHLY; CDR2 reads FYNNEI. The V and J ends lost 6 bases and 6 bases, in that order; junction bases with no gene match: 9. CDR3 coding DNA: TGTGCCAGCAGGCTAGCGGGAGTCGCGTGGGATACGCAGTATTTT. Protein sequence: CASRLAGVAWDTQYF.

The chain links TRBV30 to TRBJ2-1; a weak D match, TRBD2 (6 bases). The V end lost 3 bases, the J end lost 6 bases, and 18 bases lay between the germline ends. This CDR3 region has 15 residues. CDR1 is GTSNPN, CDR2 SVGIG, per germline (reference sequence). The CDR3 region has the DNA TGTGCCTGGAGCGGGAGTAGTAAGAATGTCAATGAGCAGTTCTTC. Amino acids: CAWSGSSKNVNEQFF. Using reference TRBV30 and TRBJ2-1 for the parts outside the CDR3, the full variable domain is SQTIHQWPATLVQPVGSPLSLECTVEGTSNPNLYWYRQAAGRGLQLLFYSVGIGQISSEVPQNLSASRPQDRQFILSSKKLLLSDSGFYLCAWSGSSKNVNEQFFGPGTRLTVL.

The genes are TRBV5-1 and TRBJ2-1; 11 bases agree with TRBD2. The V and J ends lost 4 bases and 1 base, in that order; junction bases with no gene match: 4. CDR1 is SGHRS, CDR2 YFSETQ, per germline. This CDR3 spans 16 amino acids. DNA for the CDR3: TGCGCCAGCAGCAAAACTAGCGGGAGTTCCTACAATGAGCAGTTCTTC. Translating gives CASSKTSGSSYNEQFF. Drawing the rest from reference TRBV5-1 and TRBJ2-1, the complete variable domain is KAGVTQTPRYLIKTRGQQVTLSCSPISGHRSVSWYQQTPGQGLQFLFEYFSETQRNKGNFPGRFSGRQFSNSRSEMNVSTLELGDSALYLCASSKTSGSSYNEQFFGPGTRLTVL.

This chain links TRBV15 with TRBJ1-4, with D uncertain. The CDR3 has 13 amino acids. Germline lookup yields CDR1 LNHNV and CDR2 YYDKDF (reference sequence). Trimming shortened V by 8 bases and J by 5 bases, and 12 bases separated the two germline ends. CDR3 in DNA: TGTGCCACCGGGATATGGAGGAATGAAAAACTGTTTTTT. Protein product: CATGIWRNEKLFF. Together with reference TRBV15 and TRBJ1-4, the CDR3 gives the full variable domain: DAMVIQNPRYQVTQFGKPVTLSCSQTLNHNVMYWYQQKSSQAPKLLFHYYDKDFNNEADTPDNFQSRRPNTSFCFLDIRSPGLGDTAMYLCATGIWRNEKLFFGSGTQLSVL.

The CDR3 coding sequence is TGTGCCAGCACGACTAGCGGGACCGGGGAGCTGTTTTTT. Translating it yields CASTTSGTGELFF. J is TRBJ2-2 and V is TRBV28; 10 positions agree with TRBD2. CDR1 and CDR2 (germline): MDHEN, SYDVKM. CDR3 length equals 13 residues. With 7 bases clipped from V and 5 bases from J, the junction kept 1 base outside the gene matches.

The chain employs TRBV9 and TRBJ1-4; D might be TRBD1 (5 bases). Germline values: CDR1 SGDLS, CDR2 YYNGEE. V was trimmed by 4 bases and J by 7 bases, leaving 17 bases between them. CDR3 size: 15 residues. As DNA, the CDR3 is TGTGCCAGCAGCCCCCGGGGGGGGGAGGGTGAAAAACTGTTTTTT. As protein: CASSPRGGEGEKLFF.

This chain joins TRBV28 and TRBJ1-5; tentative D call: TRBD1 (5 bases). The CDR3 is made up of 13 amino acids. Germline V gene data show CDR1 as MDHEN and CDR2 as SYDVKM. V lost 7 bases to trimming and J lost 6 bases, with 13 bases between them. CDR3 sequence: CASTGGFIQPQHF. CDR3 nucleotide sequence: TGTGCCAGCACGGGGGGTTTCATTCAGCCCCAGCATTTT. Full variable domain (remainder filled in from reference TRBV28 and TRBJ1-5): DVKVTQSSRYLVKRTGEKVFLECVQDMDHENMFWYRQDPGLGLRLIYFSYDVKMKEKGDIPEGYSVSREKKERFSLILESASTNQTSMYLCASTGGFIQPQHFGDGTRLSIL.

J is TRBJ2-4 and V is TRBV19; 12 bases are shared with TRBD2. Germline CDR1 reads LNHDA; CDR2 reads SQIVND (reference sequence). The CDR3 sequence is 16 residues long. The trim removed 0 bases at V and 4 bases at J, leaving 1 base unmatched. This chain's CDR3 is CASSIELAGGKNIQYF. The CDR3 DNA follows: TGTGCCAGTAGTATAGAACTAGCGGGAGGAAAAAACATTCAGTACTTC.

DNA for the CDR3: TGCGCCAGCAGCTTTACAGGGTGGGAGAACACTGAAGCTTTCTTT. It yields the protein CASSFTGWENTEAFF. This chain links TRBV5-1 with TRBJ1-1, with TRBD1 as a possible D gene (6 bases). Trimming cost V 2 bases and J 1 base, with 12 bases left between them. The CDR3 sequence is 15 residues long. Germline CDR1 and CDR2: SGHRS and YFSETQ.

The genes are TRBV5-1 and TRBJ2-1; TRBD2 agrees at 7 bases. V trimming: 4 bases; J trimming: 0 bases; junction bases outside the gene matches: 10. The CDR3 spans 17 residues. CDR1 is SGHRS, CDR2 YFSETQ, per germline. The CDR3 loop is CASSITSLAVSYNEQFF. The DNA of the CDR3 is TGCGCCAGCAGCATCACCTCGCTAGCGGTCTCCTACAATGAGCAGTTCTTC.

The J gene is TRBJ2-1, the V gene TRBV27; D possibly corresponds to TRBD1 (6 bases). The CDR3 has 16 residues. In germline, CDR1 is MNHEY, CDR2 SMNVEV (reference sequence). V was clipped by 1 base and J by 8 bases, with 18 bases between them. Written as DNA, the CDR3 is TGTGCCAGCAGTTTATTTGGCAGGGGCCTGTTGGATGAGCAGTTCTTC. It specifies CASSLFGRGLLDEQFF.

The chain combines TRBV4-2 with TRBJ2-3; 12 bases match TRBD2. The CDR3 is 19 residues long. Germline-derived CDR1 and CDR2 are LGHNA and YNFKEQ. Trimming cost V 4 bases and J 5 bases; bases outside gene matches: 16. CDR3 sequence reads: CASSPLQGTSGRIVDTQYF. DNA of the CDR3: TGTGCCAGCAGCCCCCTACAGGGCACTAGCGGGAGGATTGTAGATACGCAGTATTTT.

This rearrangement joins TRBV18 to TRBJ2-4; 7 nucleotides align to TRBD1. V lost 4 bases, J lost 1 base, and 7 bases stayed unmatched. CDR1 KGHSH and CDR2 LQKENI come from the germline V gene. The CDR3 extends over 16 amino acids. The CDR3 DNA reads as TGTGCCAGCTCACACGACAGGGTGGGCGCCAAAAACATTCAGTACTTC. It translates to CASSHDRVGAKNIQYF.

The CDR3: CASTRGTGELFF. CDR3 nucleotides: TGTGCCAGTACCAGGGGTACCGGGGAGCTGTTTTTT. V is TRBV19 and J is TRBJ2-2; the D gene is possibly TRBD1 (6 bases). The ends were cut back, 7 bases at V and 5 bases at J, with 8 bases in the middle. The CDR3 covers 12 residues. From germline, CDR1 is LNHDA and CDR2 SQIVND (reference sequence).

The chain combines TRBV5-1 with TRBJ2-1; 7 nucleotides match TRBD2. The CDR3 length is 13 residues. Germline loops: CDR1 SGHRS, CDR2 YFSETQ. Trimming cost V 5 bases and J 7 bases; bases outside gene matches: 6. The CDR3 sequence is CASRRDSGNEQFF. CDR3 DNA: TGCGCCAGCAGGCGGGATAGCGGGAATGAGCAGTTCTTC.

The chain has TRBV5-1 and TRBJ1-2; D is unresolved. CDR1 is SGHRS, CDR2 YFSETQ, per germline. V lost 3 bases and J 2 bases, leaving 8 bases between the germline ends. The CDR3 extends over 13 amino acids. The CDR3 DNA is TGCGCCAGCAGCTCCGACGGGAACTATGGCTACACCTTC. Residues: CASSSDGNYGYTF.